The 3 T cell receptor beta chains below were found in one sample sequenced in a study of shared clonotypes between healthy human individuals. The naive CD8 population came from CD45RO-negative cells selected for CCR7, without terminally differentiated effector memory CD45RA+ cells. Data came from immunoSEQ multiplex PCR; TCRdb stores just in-frame clones and leaves some out. The sample has about 2,100,000 clones; just over 90% are singletons. The sequenced material came from naive CD8+ T cells from PBMCs. Every receptor here comes from a young man in good health. Some clones in this sample may be carry-over from other donors' samples.

This sequence joins TRBV2 and TRBJ2-7; 7 bases fit TRBD2. V was pared by 0 bases and J by 0 bases, with 2 bases of the junction left unmatched. The germline V gene has CDR1 SNHLY and CDR2 FYNNEI. The length of the CDR3 is 15 residues. The CDR3 loop reads CASSEALASSYEQYF. CDR3 DNA sequence: TGTGCCAGCAGTGAAGCACTAGCGAGCTCCTACGAGCAGTACTTC.

This sequence joins TRBV18 and TRBJ2-2; 11 nucleotides match TRBD1. The CDR3 is 15 amino acids. V was clipped by 6 bases and J by 3 bases; unmatched bases: 3. Germline assignment: CDR1 KGHSH and CDR2 LQKENI. The CDR3 DNA reads as TGTGCCAGCTCGCCGGGACAGGGGGACACCGGGGAGCTGTTTTTT. The encoded protein is CASSPGQGDTGELFF.

V gene TRBV28 combines with J gene TRBJ1-1; D is uncertain. CDR1 and CDR2 from the germline V gene are MDHEN and SYDVKM. V dropped 5 bases and J dropped 10 bases, with 14 bases sitting between them. The CDR3 runs 12 residues. CDR3 protein: CASSPWLARAFF. The CDR3 bases are TGTGCCAGCAGTCCCTGGTTGGCCCGAGCTTTCTTT.